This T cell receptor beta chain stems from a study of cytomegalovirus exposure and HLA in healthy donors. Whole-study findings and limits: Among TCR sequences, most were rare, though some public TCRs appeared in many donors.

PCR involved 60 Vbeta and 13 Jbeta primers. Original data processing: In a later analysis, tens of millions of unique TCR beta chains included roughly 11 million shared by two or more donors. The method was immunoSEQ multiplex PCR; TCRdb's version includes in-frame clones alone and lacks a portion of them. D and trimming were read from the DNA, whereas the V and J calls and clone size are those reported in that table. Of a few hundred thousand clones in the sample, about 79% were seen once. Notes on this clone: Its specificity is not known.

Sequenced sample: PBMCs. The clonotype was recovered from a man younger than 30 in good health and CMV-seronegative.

DNA for the CDR3: TGTGCCAGCACCCGGGCCTACGAGCAGTACTTC. Protein product: CASTRAYEQYF. This chain joins TRBV5-8 and TRBJ2-7; D is unclear. Trimming left V 6 bases short and J 2 bases short, with 6 bases between. CDR3 size: 11 residues. CDR1 and CDR2 from the germline V gene are SGHTS and YDEGEE.